These 22 T cell receptor beta chains originate from one sample sequenced in a study of cytomegalovirus exposure and HLA in healthy donors. PCR used 60 Vbeta primers and 13 Jbeta primers. Assay used: immunoSEQ multiplex PCR; TCRdb lists only in-frame clones, some missing. Of some 130,000 clones in the sample, 75% to 85% are singletons; the top ten hold 3% to 3.5%. Sequences were obtained from PBMCs. These receptor sequences come from a male donor in good health and CMV-seronegative.

The chain has TRBV10-1 and TRBJ1-5, with a tentative D call TRBD1 (5 bases). This CDR3 comprises 13 residues. Trimming cost V 4 bases and J 4 bases, with 8 bases left between them. Germline V lookup: CDR1 WNHNN, CDR2 SYGVQD (reference sequence). CDR3 DNA sequence: TGCGCCAGCAGTGTCCAGGGAAATCAGCCCCAGCATTTT. Amino acid sequence: CASSVQGNQPQHF.

The chain recombines TRBV5-6 with TRBJ1-1; 8 nucleotides align to TRBD1. With V trimmed by 1 base and J by 2 bases, 10 bases remained unmatched. CDR3 size: 17 residues. Germline V CDR1 and CDR2: SGHDT, YYEEEE. DNA for the CDR3: TGTGCCAGCAGCTTGTCAGGGGGCGGATATACTAACACTGAAGCTTTCTTT. Its protein is CASSLSGGGYTNTEAFF.

V usage is TRBV5-8 and J usage is TRBJ1-6; D is possibly TRBD1 (6 bases). Trimming removed 4 bases from V and 9 bases from J, with 14 bases in between. This CDR3 region has 14 residues. CDR1 and CDR2 from the germline V gene are SGHTS and YDEGEE. The CDR3 nucleotides read TGTGCCAGCAGCACCCGGAGGGGGGGTTCACCCCTCCACTTT. This sequence encodes CASSTRRGGSPLHF.

The chain uses TRBV5-1 and TRBJ1-1; D gene ambiguous. This CDR3 is 14 amino acids long. Per germline, CDR1 SGHRS and CDR2 YFSETQ. V was trimmed by 2 bases and J by 1 base, leaving 9 bases between them. CDR3 nucleotide sequence: TGCGCCAGCAGCTTCCGACAAGGGAACACTGAAGCTTTCTTT. It encodes CASSFRQGNTEAFF.

This clone appeared once. The chain has TRBV6-1 and TRBJ2-1, with TRBD2 as a possible D gene (6 bases). Germline lookup yields CDR1 MNHNS and CDR2 SASEGT. The CDR3 length is 12 residues. Here the CDR3 reads CGHGSSYNEQFF. The CDR3 DNA reads as TGTGGCCACGGGAGCTCCTACAATGAGCAGTTCTTC.

This chain connects TRBV5-1 to TRBJ1-2; 10 bases align to TRBD1. Unmatched junction bases numbered 8, after V lost 4 bases and J lost 5 bases. Germline V gene sequence: CDR1 SGHRS, CDR2 YFSETQ. The CDR3 is 15 residues long. The CDR3 DNA is TGCGCCAGCAGCGATGGGACAGGGGTTACTTATGGCTACACCTTC. This encodes CASSDGTGVTYGYTF.

The rearrangement uses TRBV10-3 and TRBJ2-5; D is undetermined. The better agreement between TRBJ2-7 and the DNA end casts doubt on the J call. This CDR3 has 15 residues. Germline CDR1 ENHRY, CDR2 SYGVKD. In DNA form, the CDR3 reads TGTGCCATCAGTGGCTCTTCCGGGTCTACCTACGAGCAGTACTTC. Encoded protein: CAISGSSGSTYEQYF.

The rearrangement links TRBV4-2 to TRBJ1-6, with TRBD1 as a possible D gene (6 bases). This CDR3 spans 17 amino acids. Germline V CDR1 and CDR2: LGHNA, YNFKEQ. V lost 1 base and J 8 bases, leaving 18 bases between the germline ends. CDR3 region: CASSQGSRGAADSPLHF. CDR3 coding DNA: TGTGCCAGCAGCCAAGGGTCCCGGGGGGCTGCGGATTCACCCCTCCACTTT.

The rearrangement links TRBV30 to TRBJ2-3; TRBD2 aligns across 13 bases. CDR3 size: 14 residues. Germline V gene lookup returns CDR1 GTSNPN and CDR2 SVGIG (reference sequence). The trim removed 3 bases at V and 7 bases at J, leaving 4 bases unmatched. The CDR3 reads CAWRLAGGLNTQYF. CDR3 bases: TGTGCCTGGAGACTAGCGGGAGGGCTGAATACGCAGTATTTT. The full variable domain, completed using reference TRBV30 and TRBJ2-3, is SQTIHQWPATLVQPVGSPLSLECTVEGTSNPNLYWYRQAAGRGLQLLFYSVGIGQISSEVPQNLSASRPQDRQFILSSKKLLLSDSGFYLCAWRLAGGLNTQYFGPGTRLTVL.

The chain uses TRBV7-2 and TRBJ1-4; TRBD1 matches 7 bases. Germline CDR1 reads SGHTA; CDR2 reads FQGNSA. The CDR3 is 15 amino acids. V lost 3 bases to trimming and J lost 5 bases; unmatched junction nucleotides: 6. The CDR3 DNA reads TGTGCCAGCAGCTTTGGACAGGCCCTAAATGAAAAACTGTTTTTT. As protein: CASSFGQALNEKLFF.

The rearrangement links TRBV4-3 to TRBJ2-6, with D perhaps TRBD2 (6 bases). The CDR3 runs 17 residues. Germline V gene data show CDR1 as LGHNA and CDR2 as YSLEER. The V gene lost 0 bases and the J gene lost 0 bases, with 9 bases spanning the gap. In DNA form, the CDR3 reads TGCGCCAGCAGCCAAGATCTGGGGGGCTCTGGGGCCAACGTCCTGACTTTC. Translation gives CASSQDLGGSGANVLTF.

There are a few counts of this clone. The V and J genes are TRBV29-1 and TRBJ2-4, with 8 bases matching TRBD1. The germline V gene has CDR1 SQVTM and CDR2 ANQGSEA. The CDR3 runs 13 residues. V lost 2 bases and J lost 12; bases outside the gene matches: 9. For the CDR3, the DNA is TGCAGCGTTGAATCACAGGGGGTAGACAGTCAGTACTTC. Protein: CSVESQGVDSQYF.

The chain employs TRBV20-1 and TRBJ2-3; D gene uncertain. V shed 5 bases and J shed 6 bases, with 9 bases lying between them. From germline, CDR1 is DFQATT and CDR2 SNEGSKA (reference sequence). This CDR3 has 11 amino acids. The CDR3 spells CSASRGDTQYF. For the CDR3, the DNA is TGCAGTGCTTCCCGCGGTGATACGCAGTATTTT.

V is TRBV5-1 and J is TRBJ2-6, with D tentatively TRBD1 (6 bases). This CDR3 is 16 amino acids long. CDR1 is SGHRS and CDR2 is YFSETQ in the germline V gene. Trimming took 1 base from V and 3 from J, leaving 11 bases between them. CDR3 residues: CASSLLGAIGANVLTF. The CDR3 nucleotides read TGCGCCAGCAGCTTGTTGGGGGCTATTGGGGCCAACGTCCTGACTTTC. Full variable domain (missing parts from reference TRBV5-1 and TRBJ2-6): KAGVTQTPRYLIKTRGQQVTLSCSPISGHRSVSWYQQTPGQGLQFLFEYFSETQRNKGNFPGRFSGRQFSNSRSEMNVSTLELGDSALYLCASSLLGAIGANVLTFGAGSRLTVL.

This chain uses TRBV29-1 with TRBJ1-1; D is unresolved. Germline V CDR1 and CDR2: SQVTM, ANQGSEA. Trimming stripped 6 bases from V and 2 bases from J, with 13 bases between. CDR3 length equals 13 residues. CDR3 sequence reads: CSVTGSINTEAFF. Here the CDR3 DNA reads TGCAGCGTCACCGGGTCAATAAACACTGAAGCTTTCTTT.

This clone was seen just once. The V and J genes are TRBV4-3 and TRBJ2-2; 15 nucleotides agree with TRBD2. V lost 2 bases, J lost 6 bases, and 1 base stayed unmatched. The CDR3 is 16 amino acids. Germline lookup yields CDR1 LGHNA and CDR2 YSLEER. The CDR3: CASSQRTSGGAGELFF. The CDR3 nucleotides read TGCGCCAGCAGCCAAAGGACTAGCGGGGGGGCCGGGGAGCTGTTTTTT.

The chain joins TRBV7-8 to TRBJ1-3, with 12 bases lining up with TRBD1. After removal of 4 bases from V and 4 bases from J, the junction contained 8 bases not matched to a gene. Per germline, CDR1 SGHVS and CDR2 FQNEAQ. The CDR3 loop spans 17 amino acids. The CDR3 DNA sequence: TGTGCCAGCAGCTCTATTCCGGGACAGGGGGCCGGAAACACCATATATTTT. Its translation is CASSSIPGQGAGNTIYF.

The rearrangement uses TRBV7-9 and TRBJ2-1; TRBD1 is a possible D gene (6 bases). This CDR3 has 16 amino acids. V was cut by 2 bases and J by 5 bases, with 16 bases left in between. Germline-derived CDR1 and CDR2 are SEHNR and FQNEAQ (reference sequence). The CDR3 loop is CASSLLRGRGNNEQFF. The CDR3 bases are TGTGCCAGCAGCTTACTCAGGGGTCGGGGCAACAATGAGCAGTTCTTC.

V and J are TRBV2 and TRBJ2-1, with a possible D match to TRBD2 (6 bases). V was shortened by 3 bases and J by 0 bases, with 9 bases between the two germline ends. The CDR3 is 15 residues long. Germline CDR1 reads SNHLY; CDR2 reads FYNNEI. Here the CDR3 DNA reads TGTGCCAGCAGTGATGGGGGGAGCTCCTACAATGAGCAGTTCTTC. This gives the protein CASSDGGSSYNEQFF.

This clone was picked up a small number of times. The rearrangement uses TRBV6-4 and TRBJ2-1; 7 nucleotides agree with TRBD2. Germline V gives CDR1 MRHNA, CDR2 SNTAGT. The length of the CDR3 is 14 residues. V lost 3 bases, J lost 7 bases, and 6 bases stayed unmatched. The CDR3 DNA is TGTGCCAGCAGTGAAATGGGAGGGGAAAATGAGCAGTTCTTC. Its translation is CASSEMGGENEQFF.

The chain couples TRBV4-3 to TRBJ1-6; maybe TRBD1 (5 bases). This CDR3 spans 14 amino acids. Germline V gene data show CDR1 as LGHNA and CDR2 as YSLEER. V was cut by 0 bases and J by 18 bases, with 18 bases left in between. The CDR3 reads CASSQDPTDIPPHF. DNA for the CDR3: TGCGCCAGCAGCCAAGACCCTACGGACATTCCGCCCCACTTT.

This chain uses TRBV9 with TRBJ2-1, with D perhaps matching TRBD2 (6 bases). Trimming pared 0 bases from V and 3 bases from J, leaving 13 bases between. The CDR3 is 16 amino acids. CDR1 is SGDLS and CDR2 is YYNGEE in the germline V gene. The CDR3 DNA reads TGTGCCAGCAGCGTAGAAAAAGGGGAGGACTACAATGAGCAGTTCTTC. As protein: CASSVEKGEDYNEQFF. Full variable domain (remainder filled in from reference TRBV9 and TRBJ2-1): DSGVTQTPKHLITATGQRVTLRCSPRSGDLSVYWYQQSLDQGLQFLIQYYNGEERAKGNILERFSAQQFPDLHSELNLSSLELGDSALYFCASSVEKGEDYNEQFFGPGTRLTVL.